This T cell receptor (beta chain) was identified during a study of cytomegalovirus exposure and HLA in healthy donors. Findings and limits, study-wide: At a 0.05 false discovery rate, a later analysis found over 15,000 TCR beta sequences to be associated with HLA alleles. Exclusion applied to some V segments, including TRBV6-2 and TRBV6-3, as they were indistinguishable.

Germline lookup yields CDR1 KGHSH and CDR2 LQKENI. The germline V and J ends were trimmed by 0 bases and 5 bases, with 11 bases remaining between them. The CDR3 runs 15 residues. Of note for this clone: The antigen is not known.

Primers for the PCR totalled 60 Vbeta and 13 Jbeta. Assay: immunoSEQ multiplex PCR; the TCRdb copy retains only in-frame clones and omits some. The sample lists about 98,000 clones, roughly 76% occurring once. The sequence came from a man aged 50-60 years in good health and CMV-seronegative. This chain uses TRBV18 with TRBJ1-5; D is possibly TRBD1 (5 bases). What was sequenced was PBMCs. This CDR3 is CASSPPSQGYQPQHF. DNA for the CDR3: TGTGCCAGCTCACCACCATCCCAGGGCTATCAGCCCCAGCATTTT. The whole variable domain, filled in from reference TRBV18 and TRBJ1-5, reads NAGVMQNPRHLVRRRGQEARLRCSPMKGHSHVYWYRQLPEEGLKFMVYLQKENIIDESGMPKERFSAEFPKEGPSILRIQQVVRGDSAAYFCASSPPSQGYQPQHFGDGTRLSIL.